The 5 T cell receptor beta chains listed next were all sequenced from one sample in a study of control samples from healthy donors and cancer patients. Sequenced by immunoSEQ multiplex PCR; TCRdb stores in-frame clones only, minus some. The table shows tens of thousands of clones, with roughly 88% occurring only once. Sequencing was carried out using blood. These receptors were collected from a man aged 50-59 years in good health.

In its sample, this clone was seen a few times. The chain employs TRBV29-1 and TRBJ2-2, with unresolved D. Germline V gives CDR1 SQVTM, CDR2 ANQGSEA. With 0 bases removed from V and 2 bases from J, the gap between germline ends came to 4 bases. The CDR3 runs 13 residues. Here the CDR3 reads CSVEDPNTGELFF. The CDR3 coding sequence is TGCAGCGTTGAAGATCCCAACACCGGGGAGCTGTTTTTT.

The rearrangement joins TRBV11-2 to TRBJ2-2; tentatively, D is TRBD1 (5 bases). This CDR3 region has 16 residues. Germline CDR1 and CDR2: SGHAT and FQNNGV. Trimming took off 1 base at V and 5 bases at J, with 14 bases between the two ends. In nucleotides, the CDR3 is TGTGCCAGCAGCTTAGTGTTTGGGGCTAAGACCGGGGAGCTGTTTTTT. Amino acid sequence: CASSLVFGAKTGELFF. The full variable domain, completed using reference TRBV11-2 and TRBJ2-2, is EAGVAQSPRYKIIEKRQSVAFWCNPISGHATLYWYQQILGQGPKLLIQFQNNGVVDDSQLPKDRFSAERLKGVDSTLKIQPAKLEDSAVYLCASSLVFGAKTGELFFGEGSRLTVL.

The gene calls are TRBV19 and TRBJ1-5; D is unresolved. Germline loops: CDR1 LNHDA, CDR2 SQIVND (reference sequence). Trimming pared 10 bases from V and 1 base from J, leaving 29 bases between. The CDR3 runs 19 residues. The chain's CDR3 is CATTPLRAHDGMSNQPQHF. CDR3 in DNA: TGTGCCACGACTCCCCTTCGGGCCCACGACGGCATGAGCAATCAGCCCCAGCATTTT.

This clone was found a few times. DNA for the CDR3: TGCGCCAGCAGCCCAAGTTTTTCACGGGCCTACGAGCAGTACTTC. Its protein is CASSPSFSRAYEQYF. The chain employs TRBV5-1 and TRBJ2-7; the D is unclear. Germline lookup yields CDR1 SGHRS and CDR2 YFSETQ. The CDR3 is 15 residues long. Deletions cut 4 bases from V and 2 bases from J, with 16 bases between.

J is TRBJ1-1 and V is TRBV18; 9 bases match TRBD1. Germline trimming cut 3 bases from V and 8 bases from J; bases unmatched to any gene: 10. The CDR3 has 15 amino acids. CDR1 KGHSH and CDR2 LQKENI come from the germline V gene. The CDR3 DNA is TGTGCCAGCTCACCGCGGACAGGGGCCTCTGTAGAAGCTTTCTTT. The encoded protein is CASSPRTGASVEAFF. Based on the CDR3 plus reference TRBV18 and TRBJ1-1, the full variable domain is NAGVMQNPRHLVRRRGQEARLRCSPMKGHSHVYWYRQLPEEGLKFMVYLQKENIIDESGMPKERFSAEFPKEGPSILRIQQVVRGDSAAYFCASSPRTGASVEAFFGQGTRLTVV.